This T cell receptor beta chain emerged from a study of blood T cells in healthy people across ages. Sample-barcoded 5' priming and a J-beta primer mix drove a second PCR of about 6 to 11 cycles. TCRdb itself ran the 5' RACE reads through MiXCR, one entry per CDR3 protein. The repertoire consists of about 780,000 distinct CDR3 sequences, with roughly 60% occurring once and the leading ten covering approximately 30%. The CDR3 covers 14 residues. V lost 3 bases and J lost 8; bases outside the gene matches: 7. Germline V CDR1 and CDR2: DFQATT, SNEGSKA (reference sequence). This chain joins TRBV20-1 and TRBJ2-1; TRBD1 matches 10 bases. Material for sequencing was blood. The TCR was taken from a man aged 25-45 years in good health. The CDR3 sequence: CSARTGGPLDEQFF. DNA of the CDR3: TGCAGTGCTAGGACAGGGGGCCCCCTGGATGAGCAGTTCTTC.